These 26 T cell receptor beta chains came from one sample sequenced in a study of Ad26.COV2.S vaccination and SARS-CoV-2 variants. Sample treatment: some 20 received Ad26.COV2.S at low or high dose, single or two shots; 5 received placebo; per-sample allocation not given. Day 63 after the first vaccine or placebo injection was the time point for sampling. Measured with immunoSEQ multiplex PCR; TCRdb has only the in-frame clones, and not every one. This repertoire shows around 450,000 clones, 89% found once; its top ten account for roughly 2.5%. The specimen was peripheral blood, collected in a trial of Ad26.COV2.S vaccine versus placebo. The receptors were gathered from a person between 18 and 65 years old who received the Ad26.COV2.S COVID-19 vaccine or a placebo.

The CDR3: CASRIRGGPETQYF. The CDR3 DNA sequence: TGTGCCAGCAGGATAAGAGGGGGGCCGGAGACCCAGTACTTC. This sequence joins TRBV2 and TRBJ2-5, with D possibly called TRBD1 or TRBD2 (6 bases each). Per germline, CDR1 SNHLY and CDR2 FYNNEI. Trimming left V 6 bases short and J 5 bases short, with 16 bases between. The CDR3 length is 14 residues. Full variable domain (remainder filled in from reference TRBV2 and TRBJ2-5): EPEVTQTPSHQVTQMGQEVILRCVPISNHLYFYWYRQILGQKVEFLVSFYNNEISEKSEIFDDQFSVERPDGSNFTLKIRSTKLEDSAMYFCASRIRGGPETQYFGPGTRLLVL.

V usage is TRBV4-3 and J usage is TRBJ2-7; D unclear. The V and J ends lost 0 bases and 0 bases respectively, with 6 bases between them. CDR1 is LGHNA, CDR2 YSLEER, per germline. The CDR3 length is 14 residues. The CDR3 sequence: CASSQEQFSYEQYF. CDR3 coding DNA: TGCGCCAGCAGCCAAGAACAATTCTCCTACGAGCAGTACTTC.

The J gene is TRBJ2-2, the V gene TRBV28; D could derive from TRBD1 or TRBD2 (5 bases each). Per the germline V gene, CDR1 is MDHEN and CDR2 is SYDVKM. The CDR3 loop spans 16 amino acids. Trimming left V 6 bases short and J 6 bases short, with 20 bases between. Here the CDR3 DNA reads TGTGCCAGCAGCGGGACGGTTACCCCTTTTGCCGGGGAGCTGTTTTTT. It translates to CASSGTVTPFAGELFF.

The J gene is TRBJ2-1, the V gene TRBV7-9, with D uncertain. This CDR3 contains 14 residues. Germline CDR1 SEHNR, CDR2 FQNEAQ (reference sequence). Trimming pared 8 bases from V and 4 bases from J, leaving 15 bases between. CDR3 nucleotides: TGTGCCAGCGCCCGTTCACCCCTTTACAATGAGCAGTTCTTC. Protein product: CASARSPLYNEQFF.

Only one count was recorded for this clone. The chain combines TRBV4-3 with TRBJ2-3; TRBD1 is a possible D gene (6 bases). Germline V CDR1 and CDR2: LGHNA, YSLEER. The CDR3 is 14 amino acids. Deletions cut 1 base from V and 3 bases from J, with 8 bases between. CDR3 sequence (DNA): TGCGCCAGCAGCCAAGGGACAGATACAGATACGCAGTATTTT. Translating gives CASSQGTDTDTQYF.

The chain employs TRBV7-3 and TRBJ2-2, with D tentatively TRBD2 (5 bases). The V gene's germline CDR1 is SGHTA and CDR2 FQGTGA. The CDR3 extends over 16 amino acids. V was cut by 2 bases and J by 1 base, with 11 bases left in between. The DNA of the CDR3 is TGTGCCAGCAGCTTACGAGCGGAGGAGAACACCGGGGAGCTGTTTTTT. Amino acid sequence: CASSLRAEENTGELFF.

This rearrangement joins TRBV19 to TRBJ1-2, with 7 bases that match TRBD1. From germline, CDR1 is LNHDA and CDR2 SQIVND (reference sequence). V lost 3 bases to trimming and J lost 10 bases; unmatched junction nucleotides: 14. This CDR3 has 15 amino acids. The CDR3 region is CASSIDGEDRTYYTF. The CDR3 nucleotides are TGTGCCAGTAGTATTGACGGCGAGGACAGGACTTACTACACCTTC.

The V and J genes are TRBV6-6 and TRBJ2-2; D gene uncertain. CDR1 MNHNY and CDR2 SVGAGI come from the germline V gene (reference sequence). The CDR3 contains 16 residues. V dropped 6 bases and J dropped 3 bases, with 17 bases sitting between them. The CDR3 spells CASSPGPGGDTGELFF. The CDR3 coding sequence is TGTGCCAGCAGCCCCGGTCCCGGCGGAGACACCGGGGAGCTGTTTTTT.

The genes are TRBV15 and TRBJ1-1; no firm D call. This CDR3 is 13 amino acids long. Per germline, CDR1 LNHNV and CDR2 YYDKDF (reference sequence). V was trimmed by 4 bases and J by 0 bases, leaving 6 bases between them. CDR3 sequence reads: CATSNTVNTEAFF. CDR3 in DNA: TGTGCCACCAGCAACACAGTGAACACTGAAGCTTTCTTT. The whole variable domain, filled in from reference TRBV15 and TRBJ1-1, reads DAMVIQNPRYQVTQFGKPVTLSCSQTLNHNVMYWYQQKSSQAPKLLFHYYDKDFNNEADTPDNFQSRRPNTSFCFLDIRSPGLGDTAMYLCATSNTVNTEAFFGQGTRLTVV.

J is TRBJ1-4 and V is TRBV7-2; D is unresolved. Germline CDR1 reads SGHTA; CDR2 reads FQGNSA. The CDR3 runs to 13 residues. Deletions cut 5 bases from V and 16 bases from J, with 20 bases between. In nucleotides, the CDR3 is TGTGCCAGCAGCCCCTTCCCCCTTACCTCGCCGTTTTTT. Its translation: CASSPFPLTSPFF.

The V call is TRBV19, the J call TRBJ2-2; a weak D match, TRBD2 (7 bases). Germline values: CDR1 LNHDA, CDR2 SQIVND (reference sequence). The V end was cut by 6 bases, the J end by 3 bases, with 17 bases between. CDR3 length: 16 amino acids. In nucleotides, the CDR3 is TGTGCCAGTAGCATATCCCAGGGGAGGGACACCGGGGAGCTGTTTTTT. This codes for CASSISQGRDTGELFF.

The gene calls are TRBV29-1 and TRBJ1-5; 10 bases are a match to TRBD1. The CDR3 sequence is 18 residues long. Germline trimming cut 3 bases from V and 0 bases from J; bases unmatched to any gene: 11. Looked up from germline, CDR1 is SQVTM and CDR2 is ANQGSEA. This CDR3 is CSVEGQGRHSYSNQPQHF. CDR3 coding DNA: TGCAGCGTTGAGGGACAGGGGAGACACTCCTATAGCAATCAGCCCCAGCATTTT.

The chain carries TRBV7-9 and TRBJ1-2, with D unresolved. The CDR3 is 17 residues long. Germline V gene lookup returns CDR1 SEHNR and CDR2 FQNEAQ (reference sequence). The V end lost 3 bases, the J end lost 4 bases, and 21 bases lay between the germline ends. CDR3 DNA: TGTGCCAGCAGCTTTACATCGGACCTACATGCAGCCTATGGCTACACCTTC. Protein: CASSFTSDLHAAYGYTF.

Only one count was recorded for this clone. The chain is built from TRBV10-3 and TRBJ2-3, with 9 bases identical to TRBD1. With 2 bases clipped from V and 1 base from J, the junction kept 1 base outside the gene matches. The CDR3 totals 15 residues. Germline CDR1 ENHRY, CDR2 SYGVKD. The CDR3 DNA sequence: TGTGCCATCAGTGAGAGGGACAGGGGCACAGATACGCAGTATTTT. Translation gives CAISERDRGTDTQYF.

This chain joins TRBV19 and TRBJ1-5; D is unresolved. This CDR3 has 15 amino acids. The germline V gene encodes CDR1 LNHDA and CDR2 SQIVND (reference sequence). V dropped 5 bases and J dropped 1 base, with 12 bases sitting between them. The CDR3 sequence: CASSPPPYSNQPQHF. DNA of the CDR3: TGTGCCAGTAGTCCACCCCCCTACAGCAATCAGCCCCAGCATTTT. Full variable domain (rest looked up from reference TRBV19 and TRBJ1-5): DGGITQSPKYLFRKEGQNVTLSCEQNLNHDAMYWYRQDPGQGLRLIYYSQIVNDFQKGDIAEGYSVSREKKESFPLTVTSAQKNPTAFYLCASSPPPYSNQPQHFGDGTRLSIL.

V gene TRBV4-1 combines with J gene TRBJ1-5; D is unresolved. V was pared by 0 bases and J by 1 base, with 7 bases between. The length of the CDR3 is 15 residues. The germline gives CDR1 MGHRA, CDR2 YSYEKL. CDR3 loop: CASSQDNWSNQPQHF. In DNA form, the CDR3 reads TGCGCCAGCAGCCAAGATAATTGGAGCAATCAGCCCCAGCATTTT.

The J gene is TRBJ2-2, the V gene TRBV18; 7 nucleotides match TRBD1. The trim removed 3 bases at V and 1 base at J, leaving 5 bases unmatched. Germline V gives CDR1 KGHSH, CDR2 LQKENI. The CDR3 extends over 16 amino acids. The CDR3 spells CASSPRTGLNTGELFF. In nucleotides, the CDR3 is TGTGCCAGCTCACCCCGGACAGGCCTGAACACCGGGGAGCTGTTTTTT.

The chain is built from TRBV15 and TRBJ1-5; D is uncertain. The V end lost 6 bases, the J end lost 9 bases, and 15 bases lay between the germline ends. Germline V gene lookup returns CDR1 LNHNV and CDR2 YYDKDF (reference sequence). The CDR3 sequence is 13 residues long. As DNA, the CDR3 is TGTGCCACCAGTGGCCGGGAGGGTTTGCCCCAGCATTTT. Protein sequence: CATSGREGLPQHF.

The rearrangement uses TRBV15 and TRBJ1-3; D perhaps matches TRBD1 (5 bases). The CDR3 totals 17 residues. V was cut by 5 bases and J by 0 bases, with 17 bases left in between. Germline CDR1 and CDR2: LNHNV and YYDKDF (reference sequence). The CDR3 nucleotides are TGTGCCACCAGCCCACCTGACAGCGAACTCTCTGGAAACACCATATATTTT. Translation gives CATSPPDSELSGNTIYF.

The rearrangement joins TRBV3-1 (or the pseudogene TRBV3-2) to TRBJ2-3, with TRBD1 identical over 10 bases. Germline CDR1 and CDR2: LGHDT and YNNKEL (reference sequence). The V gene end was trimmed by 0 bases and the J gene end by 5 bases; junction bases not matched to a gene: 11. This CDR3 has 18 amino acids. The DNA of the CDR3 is TGTGCCAGCAGCCAAGATCGAATGGGGACAGGGGTGGGAGATACGCAGTATTTT. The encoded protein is CASSQDRMGTGVGDTQYF.

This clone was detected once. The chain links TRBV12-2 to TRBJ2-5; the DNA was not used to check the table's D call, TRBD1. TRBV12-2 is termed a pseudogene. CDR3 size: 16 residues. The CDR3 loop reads CASRSHPPDREETQYF. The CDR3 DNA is TGTGCAAGTCGCTCCCATCCCCCGGACAGGGAAGAGACCCAGTACTTC.

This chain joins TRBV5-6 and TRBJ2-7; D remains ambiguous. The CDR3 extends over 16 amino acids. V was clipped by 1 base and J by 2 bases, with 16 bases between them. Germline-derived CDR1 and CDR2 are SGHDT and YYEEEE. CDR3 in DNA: TGTGCCAGCAGCTTGTCGTACTCCGAATTTACCTACGAGCAGTACTTC. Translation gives CASSLSYSEFTYEQYF.

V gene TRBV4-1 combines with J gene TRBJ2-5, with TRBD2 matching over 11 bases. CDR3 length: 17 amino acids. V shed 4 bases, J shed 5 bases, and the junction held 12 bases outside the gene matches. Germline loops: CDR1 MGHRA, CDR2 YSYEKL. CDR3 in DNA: TGCGCCAGCAGCCCCCTCCCCCATAGCGGGAGGGGGGAGACCCAGTACTTC. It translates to CASSPLPHSGRGETQYF.

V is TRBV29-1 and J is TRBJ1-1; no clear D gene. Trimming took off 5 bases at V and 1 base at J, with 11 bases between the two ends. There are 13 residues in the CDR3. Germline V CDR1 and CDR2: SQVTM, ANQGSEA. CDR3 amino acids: CSVRVFGNTEAFF. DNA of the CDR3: TGCAGCGTTAGGGTTTTTGGGAACACTGAAGCTTTCTTT.

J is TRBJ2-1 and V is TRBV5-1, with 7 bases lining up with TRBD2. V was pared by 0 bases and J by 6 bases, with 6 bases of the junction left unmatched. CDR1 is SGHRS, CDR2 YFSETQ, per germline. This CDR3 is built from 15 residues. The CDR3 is CASSLARGNGNEQFF. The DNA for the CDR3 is TGCGCCAGCAGCTTGGCGCGGGGGAATGGCAATGAGCAGTTCTTC. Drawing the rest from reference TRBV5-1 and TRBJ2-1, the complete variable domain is KAGVTQTPRYLIKTRGQQVTLSCSPISGHRSVSWYQQTPGQGLQFLFEYFSETQRNKGNFPGRFSGRQFSNSRSEMNVSTLELGDSALYLCASSLARGNGNEQFFGPGTRLTVL.

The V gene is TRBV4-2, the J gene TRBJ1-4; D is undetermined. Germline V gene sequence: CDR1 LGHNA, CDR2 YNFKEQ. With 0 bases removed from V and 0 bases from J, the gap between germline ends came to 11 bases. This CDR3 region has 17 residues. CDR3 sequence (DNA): TGTGCCAGCAGCCAAGATCTTAGCACCGCAACTAATGAAAAACTGTTTTTT. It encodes CASSQDLSTATNEKLFF.